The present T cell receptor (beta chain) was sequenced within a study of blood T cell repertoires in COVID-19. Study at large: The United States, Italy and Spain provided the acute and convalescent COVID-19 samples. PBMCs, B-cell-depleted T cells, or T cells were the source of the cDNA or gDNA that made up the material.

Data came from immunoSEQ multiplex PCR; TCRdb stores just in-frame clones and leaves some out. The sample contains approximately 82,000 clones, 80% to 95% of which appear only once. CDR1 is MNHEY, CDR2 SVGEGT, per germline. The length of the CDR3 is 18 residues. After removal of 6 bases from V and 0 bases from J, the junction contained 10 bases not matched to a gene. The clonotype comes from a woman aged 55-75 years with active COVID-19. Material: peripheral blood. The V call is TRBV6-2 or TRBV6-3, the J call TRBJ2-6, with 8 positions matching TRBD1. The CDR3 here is CASSTTGAGNSGANVLTF. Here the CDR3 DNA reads TGTGCCAGCAGCACGACAGGGGCCGGTAACTCTGGGGCCAACGTCCTGACTTTC.